These 30 T cell receptor beta chains were all obtained from the same sample, sequenced in a study of shared clonotypes between healthy human individuals. Profiling relied on immunoSEQ multiplex PCR, and the TCRdb table lists in-frame clones only, not all of them. This table has some 2,500,000 clones, over 85% appearing once. The specimen sequenced was naive CD4+ T cells from PBMCs. Stated subset: CD45RA+ positively selected. These receptors were taken from a young man in good health. Some clones in this sample may be carry-over from other donors' samples.

V is TRBV4-2 and J is TRBJ1-4, with a weak D call TRBD1 (6 bases). The V and J ends lost 0 bases and 3 bases respectively, with 23 bases between them. CDR3 length: 20 residues. The germline V gene has CDR1 LGHNA and CDR2 YNFKEQ. The CDR3 DNA sequence: TGTGCCAGCAGCCAAGATCCCGGGGGGAGGGGGATGACTCCTAATGAAAAACTGTTTTTT. Translated: CASSQDPGGRGMTPNEKLFF.

This clone was counted once. V is TRBV6-5 and J is TRBJ1-2; tentatively, D is TRBD1 (5 bases). The CDR3 extends over 14 amino acids. Germline lookup yields CDR1 MNHEY and CDR2 SVGAGI. Trimming took off 5 bases at V and 4 bases at J, with 14 bases between the two ends. This CDR3 reads CASSHRTLGYGYTF. CDR3 coding DNA: TGTGCCAGCAGTCACAGGACCCTTGGCTATGGCTACACCTTC.

As to this clone: Other DNA sequences in this sample translate to the same CDR3. V gene TRBV5-4 combines with J gene TRBJ2-7; D remains unclear. The CDR3 loop spans 12 amino acids. V was trimmed by 0 bases and J by 2 bases, leaving 3 bases between them. CDR1 SGHNT and CDR2 YYREEE come from the germline V gene (reference sequence). The CDR3 region has the DNA TGTGCCAGCAGCTTGGTCGCCTACGAGCAGTACTTC. It translates to CASSLVAYEQYF. Drawing the rest from reference TRBV5-4 and TRBJ2-7, the complete variable domain is ETGVTQSPTHLIKTRGQQVTLRCSSQSGHNTVSWYQQALGQGPQFIFQYYREEENGRGNFPPRFSGLQFPNYSSELNVNALELDDSALYLCASSLVAYEQYFGPGTRLTVT.

This clone was counted once. Other DNA sequences in the sample encode the same CDR3. This rearrangement joins TRBV19 to TRBJ1-5; D remains unclear. Per the germline V gene, CDR1 is LNHDA and CDR2 is SQIVND (reference sequence). The CDR3 runs to 12 residues. Trimming stripped 1 base from V and 6 bases from J, with 4 bases between. As DNA, the CDR3 is TGTGCCAGTAGTATAGGCGGTCAGCCCCAGCATTTT. Amino acids: CASSIGGQPQHF.

The chain joins TRBV5-1 to TRBJ1-5, with a possible D match to TRBD1 (6 bases). The germline CDR1 and CDR2 sequences are SGHRS and YFSETQ. V was trimmed by 4 bases and J by 0 bases, leaving 11 bases between them. The CDR3 contains 15 residues. The CDR3 sequence is CASSPQTGSNQPQHF. The DNA for the CDR3 is TGCGCCAGCAGCCCACAGACAGGTAGCAATCAGCCCCAGCATTTT.

The chain has TRBV5-6 and TRBJ2-6; possible D gene TRBD1, 5 bases. V lost 0 bases and J 2 bases, leaving 12 bases between the germline ends. This CDR3 is 17 amino acids long. Per germline, CDR1 SGHDT and CDR2 YYEEEE. The DNA of the CDR3 is TGTGCCAGCAGCTTGGTTTTGGCAGGGACTGGGGCCAACGTCCTGACTTTC. Amino acid sequence: CASSLVLAGTGANVLTF.

The CDR3 sequence: CASKLRTGGETQYF. The CDR3 DNA sequence: TGTGCCAGCAAACTCCGGACAGGGGGTGAGACCCAGTACTTC. The chain couples TRBV28 to TRBJ2-5, with TRBD1 identical over 10 bases. Germline V gene data show CDR1 as MDHEN and CDR2 as SYDVKM. This CDR3 contains 14 residues. The V and J ends lost 7 bases and 5 bases, in that order; junction bases with no gene match: 7.

The V call is TRBV5-6, the J call TRBJ2-5; maybe TRBD1 (5 bases). The CDR3 totals 14 residues. Trimming shortened V by 2 bases and J by 2 bases, and 10 bases separated the two germline ends. The germline gives CDR1 SGHDT, CDR2 YYEEEE. CDR3 nucleotide sequence: TGTGCCAGCAGCTTTGTGGGGCCGCAAGAGACCCAGTACTTC. It codes for CASSFVGPQETQYF.

This clone was detected once. The chain combines TRBV5-8 with TRBJ1-4; TRBD1 might be the D (6 bases). V gave up 0 bases and J gave up 3 bases, with 15 bases separating them. Germline V gene sequence: CDR1 SGHTS, CDR2 YDEGEE. The CDR3 is made up of 17 amino acids. CDR3 residues: CASSLDGVGAANEKLFF. The CDR3, as DNA: TGTGCCAGCAGCTTGGATGGTGTGGGGGCGGCTAATGAAAAACTGTTTTTT. Based on the CDR3 plus reference TRBV5-8 and TRBJ1-4, the full variable domain is EAGVTQSPTHLIKTRGQQATLRCSPISGHTSVYWYQQALGLGLQFLLWYDEGEERNRGNFPPRFSGRQFPNYSSELNVNALELEDSALYLCASSLDGVGAANEKLFFGSGTQLSVL.

This chain connects TRBV11-3 to TRBJ2-3; no firm D call. The CDR3 sequence is 13 residues long. Germline V lookup: CDR1 SGHNT, CDR2 YENEEA. Trimming pared 1 base from V and 4 bases from J, leaving 6 bases between. The CDR3 sequence is CASSLVRADTQYF. The DNA for the CDR3 is TGTGCCAGCAGCTTAGTTCGGGCAGATACGCAGTATTTT.

The chain's CDR3 is CASSQIPTAPNLNEKLFF. Here the CDR3 DNA reads TGCGCCAGCAGCCAAATCCCGACAGCCCCCAACCTAAATGAAAAACTGTTTTTT. The V gene is TRBV4-1, the J gene TRBJ1-4; the D gene is possibly TRBD1 (5 bases). This CDR3 comprises 18 residues. Per germline, CDR1 MGHRA and CDR2 YSYEKL. Trimming stripped 2 bases from V and 5 bases from J, with 21 bases between.

The chain is built from TRBV18 and TRBJ1-1; possibly TRBD1 for D (5 bases). From germline, CDR1 is KGHSH and CDR2 LQKENI. This CDR3 region has 18 residues. Trimming stripped 5 bases from V and 6 bases from J, with 28 bases between. This CDR3 is CASSTGRPTLGTYAEAFF. The CDR3 DNA reads TGTGCCAGCTCAACGGGGAGACCCACCCTAGGGACCTACGCTGAAGCTTTCTTT. The full variable domain, its missing parts supplied by reference TRBV18 and TRBJ1-1, is NAGVMQNPRHLVRRRGQEARLRCSPMKGHSHVYWYRQLPEEGLKFMVYLQKENIIDESGMPKERFSAEFPKEGPSILRIQQVVRGDSAAYFCASSTGRPTLGTYAEAFFGQGTRLTVV.

This chain joins TRBV7-9 and TRBJ2-5; possibly TRBD1 for D (5 bases). V was trimmed by 5 bases and J by 7 bases, leaving 20 bases between them. The CDR3 spans 15 residues. Germline CDR1 reads SEHNR; CDR2 reads FQNEAQ (reference sequence). DNA of the CDR3: TGTGCCAGCAGCCGCCAGACCCATTTTCAGGGGACCCAGTACTTC. Protein sequence: CASSRQTHFQGTQYF.

This clone has only one observation. The chain couples TRBV29-1 to TRBJ2-7; TRBD2 agrees at 13 bases. The ends lost 2 bases at V and 1 base at J; junction bases unmatched: 5. The germline V gene has CDR1 SQVTM and CDR2 ANQGSEA. The CDR3 is 16 amino acids. The CDR3 loop is CSVERTSGSGSYEQYF. CDR3 coding DNA: TGCAGCGTTGAACGGACTAGCGGGAGCGGATCCTACGAGCAGTACTTC.

This chain connects TRBV5-1 to TRBJ2-7; a weak D match, TRBD2 (6 bases). This CDR3 has 13 amino acids. CDR1 and CDR2 (germline): SGHRS, YFSETQ. Between the trimmed V and J ends, which lost 7 bases and 7 bases, there was a span of 18 bases. In DNA, the CDR3 is TGCGCCAGCCGGATCGACCCTGCGGGAGAGCAGTACTTC. Residues: CASRIDPAGEQYF.

This clone was seen only once. The V and J genes are TRBV27 and TRBJ2-1; D may be TRBD2 (5 bases). The CDR3 totals 14 residues. V lost 4 bases and J lost 7, with 14 bases in between. Per germline, CDR1 MNHEY and CDR2 SMNVEV (reference sequence). The CDR3 is CASSSRGSSNEQFF. DNA of the CDR3: TGTGCCAGCAGTTCCCGAGGGAGCTCTAATGAGCAGTTCTTC.

The chain carries TRBV5-1 and TRBJ1-3, with TRBD1 as a possible D gene (6 bases). V lost 2 bases and J 4 bases, leaving 13 bases between the germline ends. There are 15 residues in the CDR3. The germline V gene encodes CDR1 SGHRS and CDR2 YFSETQ. CDR3: CASSFQGLSGNTIYF. The CDR3 region has the DNA TGCGCCAGCAGCTTCCAGGGGCTATCAGGAAACACCATATATTTT.

This chain's CDR3 is CASSLTRLAGGAYEQYF. The CDR3 DNA reads as TGTGCCAGCAGTTTAACTCGGCTAGCGGGAGGGGCCTACGAGCAGTACTTC. The rearrangement links TRBV27 to TRBJ2-7, with 12 bases aligning to TRBD2. V dropped 2 bases and J dropped 2; count of bases not matched to a gene: 7. Germline V lookup: CDR1 MNHEY, CDR2 SMNVEV (reference sequence). The CDR3 runs 17 residues.

The chain couples TRBV27 to TRBJ2-3; 12 nucleotides agree with TRBD2. Germline CDR1 reads MNHEY; CDR2 reads SMNVEV (reference sequence). This CDR3 contains 17 residues. With 4 bases clipped from V and 2 bases from J, the junction kept 7 bases outside the gene matches. This CDR3 reads CASSSLLAGGNTDTQYF. In DNA form, the CDR3 reads TGTGCCAGCAGTTCGCTACTAGCGGGAGGCAACACAGATACGCAGTATTTT.

Details on this clone: This sample also contains other DNA sequences that code for the same CDR3. The V call is TRBV9, the J call TRBJ2-1; D gene uncertain. V gave up 0 bases and J gave up 0 bases, with 10 bases separating them. Germline-derived CDR1 and CDR2 are SGDLS and YYNGEE. The CDR3 is 16 residues long. This CDR3 is CASSVAGLSSYNEQFF. CDR3 sequence (DNA): TGTGCCAGCAGCGTAGCCGGGTTAAGCTCCTACAATGAGCAGTTCTTC.

A remark on this clone: This sample also contains other DNA sequences that code for the same CDR3. The chain uses TRBV9 and TRBJ2-1; maybe TRBD2 (5 bases). Looked up from germline, CDR1 is SGDLS and CDR2 is YYNGEE. This CDR3 has 13 residues. V dropped 0 bases and J dropped 6 bases, with 7 bases sitting between them. CDR3 loop: CASSVVGSNEQFF. In nucleotides, the CDR3 is TGTGCCAGCAGCGTAGTAGGGAGCAATGAGCAGTTCTTC.

V usage is TRBV6-1 and J usage is TRBJ2-7, with a tentative D call TRBD2 (6 bases). Looked up from germline, CDR1 is MNHNS and CDR2 is SASEGT. Trimming shortened V by 2 bases and J by 7 bases, and 9 bases separated the two germline ends. The CDR3 length is 12 residues. CDR3 coding DNA: TGTGCCAGCAGTGAATCCCGGGAGGAGCAGTACTTC. Translating it yields CASSESREEQYF.

Concerning this clone itself: The identical CDR3 is also encoded by other nucleotide sequences in the sample. The chain has TRBV7-2 and TRBJ2-3, with TRBD1 as a possible D gene (5 bases). The CDR3 has 15 residues. The germline V and J ends were trimmed by 2 bases and 0 bases, with 9 bases remaining between them. Germline V gene lookup returns CDR1 SGHTA and CDR2 FQGNSA. CDR3 sequence: CASSLQGSSTDTQYF. The CDR3, as DNA: TGTGCCAGCAGCTTACAGGGAAGCAGCACAGATACGCAGTATTTT.

This clone was seen only once. V is TRBV6-5 and J is TRBJ2-7, with D possibly being TRBD1 or TRBD2 (5 bases each). The CDR3 contains 13 residues. In germline, CDR1 is MNHEY, CDR2 SVGAGI. The V end was cut by 6 bases, the J end by 1 base, with 10 bases between. CDR3 sequence: CASREGSSYEQYF. CDR3 in DNA: TGTGCCAGCAGAGAGGGGTCTTCCTACGAGCAGTACTTC.

This clone has just a few counts. The DNA of the CDR3 is TGTGCCAGCAGTTGGGACCGCTTCACCGGGGAGCTGTTTTTT. It yields the protein CASSWDRFTGELFF. This chain joins TRBV2 and TRBJ2-2; D may match TRBD1 or TRBD2 (5 bases each). The CDR3 consists of 14 residues. Germline CDR1 is SNHLY and CDR2 is FYNNEI. With 5 bases removed from V and 4 bases from J, the gap between germline ends came to 11 bases.

J is TRBJ2-1 and V is TRBV6-5; D might be TRBD2 (6 bases). Trimming removed 10 bases at V and 12 bases at J, with 22 bases between. The CDR3 runs 13 residues. CDR1 is MNHEY, CDR2 SVGAGI, per germline. In nucleotides, the CDR3 is TGTGCCACTGGGACTTCCATCTTGAGTGGGCAGTTCTTC. It codes for CATGTSILSGQFF.

The CDR3 DNA is TGTGCCAGCTCACCGACAGGGAGCTATGGCTACACCTTC. This gives the protein CASSPTGSYGYTF. The chain combines TRBV18 with TRBJ1-2, with TRBD1 matching 7 bases. The CDR3 contains 13 residues. V lost 3 bases and J lost 4; bases outside the gene matches: 2. CDR1 and CDR2 from the germline V gene are KGHSH and LQKENI.

The V gene is TRBV4-1, the J gene TRBJ2-1; 7 nucleotides agree with TRBD2. CDR3 size: 17 residues. V trimming: 5 bases; J trimming: 4 bases; junction bases outside the gene matches: 14. Germline V gives CDR1 MGHRA, CDR2 YSYEKL. CDR3 bases: TGCGCCAGCAGCTCCCGAGACCGGACGGGAGGATACAATGAGCAGTTCTTC. The encoded protein is CASSSRDRTGGYNEQFF.

V is TRBV5-1 and J is TRBJ2-6, with D possibly called TRBD1 or TRBD2 (5 bases each). Germline CDR1 SGHRS, CDR2 YFSETQ. With 2 bases removed from V and 3 bases from J, the gap between germline ends came to 9 bases. The CDR3 loop spans 15 amino acids. CDR3: CASSLTGLGANVLTF. Here the CDR3 DNA reads TGCGCCAGCAGCTTAACAGGACTTGGGGCCAACGTCCTGACTTTC.

This clone was picked up one time. The chain employs TRBV19 and TRBJ2-3, with 15 positions matching TRBD2. Looked up from germline, CDR1 is LNHDA and CDR2 is SQIVND (reference sequence). V lost 4 bases to trimming and J lost 3 bases; unmatched junction nucleotides: 2. This CDR3 is built from 16 residues. In DNA form, the CDR3 reads TGTGCCAGTAGTAGGACTAGCGGGAGGGGGACAGATACGCAGTATTTT. Its protein product is CASSRTSGRGTDTQYF.